The TCR beta chain described here comes from a study of shared clonotypes between healthy human individuals. Study observations and caveats: Estimated richness values were generally larger in naive subsets than in memory subsets.

About this clone: Its target is unknown.

From germline, CDR1 is SGHDN and CDR2 FVKESK. The CDR3 runs 16 residues. V lost 0 bases to trimming and J lost 3 bases, with 15 bases between them. TCRdb keeps only in-frame clones here, not all; method: immunoSEQ multiplex PCR. The sample lists approximately 1.4 million clones, 98% occurring once. Sequences were obtained from naive CD4+ T cells sorted from blood. Subset denoted: CD45RA+ positively selected. The receptor was isolated from a man younger than 45 in good health. This chain joins TRBV14 and TRBJ2-7, with D uncertain. In nucleotides, the CDR3 is TGTGCCAGCAGCCAAGAACCCGAACGGCCCGTCTACGAGCAGTACTTC. As protein: CASSQEPERPVYEQYF.